The rows below give T cell receptor beta chains drawn from one sample of a study of blood T cells in healthy people across ages. Each CDR3 protein gets one entry after TCRdb re-called the 5' RACE reads with MiXCR. The sample includes 850,000 to 1,300,000 distinct CDR3 sequences, around 43% of them seen just once. Sequencing input: blood. These receptors all stem from a woman aged 55-69 years in good health. CDR3s include the opening cysteine and the closing phenylalanine or tryptophan. D genes are given only for firm matches. Clone size is given for some rows only: seen once, a few or many times, or a class if the clone is expanded.

cdr3_aa	cdr3_nt	v_call	j_call	d_call	clone_size
CASGLAVLYEQYF	TGTGCCAGCGGACTAGCGGTTTTGTACGAGCAGTACTTC	TRBV6-1	TRBJ2-7	TRBD2	few
CASSISTSNYGYTF	TGTGCCAGTAGTATCTCCACGTCTAACTATGGCTACACCTTC	TRBV19	TRBJ1-2	NA	NA
CAWRTWENTEAFF	TGTGCCTGGAGGACGTGGGAGAACACTGAAGCTTTCTTT	TRBV30	TRBJ1-1	NA	NA
CASSLGLAGGSYNEQYF	TGTGCCAGCAGTTTGGGACTAGCGGGAGGCTCCTACAATGAGCAGTACTTC	TRBV27	TRBJ2-7	TRBD2	NA
CATSNGAYNEQFF	TGCGCCACCTCGAACGGGGCCTACAATGAGCAGTTCTTC	TRBV5-1	TRBJ2-1	NA	NA
CSVEGGSSAYQLGGTDTQYF	TGCAGCGTTGAAGGAGGGTCTAGCGCATACCAACTCGGGGGCACAGATACGCAGTATTTT	TRBV29-1	TRBJ2-3	NA	NA
CASSGGSGSEEPLKNIQYF	TGTGCCAGCAGTGGTGGTAGCGGGAGTGAGGAGCCATTGAAAAACATTCAGTACTTC	TRBV25-1	TRBJ2-4	TRBD2	few
CASRWTSDTQYF	TGTGCCAGCAGATGGACTTCGGATACGCAGTATTTT	TRBV12-3/TRBV12-4	TRBJ2-3	NA	NA
CASSPADWREQDQYF	TGTGCCAGCAGTCCCGCGGACTGGAGGGAGCAGGACCAGTACTTC	TRBV28	TRBJ2-7	NA	NA
CASSPEGDRSYNEQFF	TGTGCCAGCAGCCCCGAGGGGGACAGGAGCTACAATGAGCAGTTCTTC	TRBV9	TRBJ2-1	TRBD1	NA
CASSLTGTAKRGYTF	TGTGCCAGCAGTTTAACCGGGACAGCTAAGAGGGGCTACACCTTC	TRBV27	TRBJ1-2	TRBD1	NA
CASTSGGNQPQHF	TGTGCCAGCACTTCGGGGGGGAATCAGCCCCAGCATTTT	TRBV27	TRBJ1-5	NA	NA
CASSYRGRASGEQYF	TGTGCCAGCAGCTACCGGGGCCGAGCCTCCGGGGAGCAGTACTTC	TRBV13	TRBJ2-5	NA	NA
CASSFLNAGTGADTQYF	TGTGCCAGCAGTTTCCTCAACGCCGGGACAGGGGCAGATACGCAGTATTTT	TRBV12-3/TRBV12-4	TRBJ2-3	TRBD1	NA
CSASRTRGGNQPQHF	TGCAGTGCTAGCAGGACACGGGGAGGCAATCAGCCCCAGCATTTT	TRBV20-1	TRBJ1-5	NA	NA
CASSDPQAPTDTQYF	TGCGCCAGCAGTGATCCCCAGGCCCCCACAGATACGCAGTATTTT	TRBV10-1	TRBJ2-3	NA	NA
CSAGGLGKETQYF	TGCAGTGCTGGGGGACTAGGTAAAGAGACCCAGTACTTC	TRBV20-1	TRBJ2-5	TRBD2	NA
CASSEGDSKQFF	TGTGCCAGCAGTGAAGGGGACTCCAAGCAGTTCTTC	TRBV2	TRBJ2-1	NA	few
CASSPGDRTQYF	TGTGCCAGCTCACCAGGAGACCGTACGCAGTATTTT	TRBV18	TRBJ2-3	NA	NA
CSARDRRAVYEQYF	TGCAGTGCTAGAGATAGGAGGGCGGTTTACGAGCAGTACTTC	TRBV20-1	TRBJ2-7	NA	NA
CASSLGTTASDEQFF	TGCGCCAGCAGCTTGGGTACCACCGCTTCCGATGAGCAGTTCTTC	TRBV5-1	TRBJ2-1	NA	NA
CASSKVFRTGSSYEQYF	TGTGCCAGCAGCAAAGTATTCCGGACAGGGAGCTCCTACGAGCAGTACTTC	TRBV21-1	TRBJ2-7	NA	few
CASGGGATEAFF	TGTGCCAGCGGGGGGGGGGCGACTGAAGCTTTCTTT	TRBV25-1	TRBJ1-1	NA	NA
CASSALGAVYSNQPQHF	TGTGCCAGCAGTGCGTTGGGGGCAGTCTATAGCAATCAGCCCCAGCATTTT	TRBV6-1	TRBJ1-5	NA	NA
CASSQGVEQFF	TGTGCCAGCAGCCAAGGAGTTGAGCAGTTCTTC	TRBV3-1	TRBJ2-1	NA	few
CASSLAAGGPRTFEQYF	TGTGCCAGCAGTTTAGCCGCCGGTGGGCCGCGGACCTTCGAGCAGTACTTC	TRBV12-3/TRBV12-4	TRBJ2-7	NA	NA
CASIVDRGNQPQHF	TGTGCCAGCATCGTGGACAGGGGTAATCAGCCCCAGCATTTT	TRBV2	TRBJ1-5	TRBD1	NA
CASRDHSTDTQYF	TGTGCCAGCAGGGACCATAGCACAGATACGCAGTATTTT	TRBV6-5	TRBJ2-3	NA	NA
CASSRPRQGSETQYF	TGTGCCAGCAGCCGTCCTCGGCAGGGGAGCGAGACCCAGTACTTC	TRBV5-6	TRBJ2-5	NA	NA
CASSEWGAFSGYAFF	TGTGCCAGCAGTGAATGGGGGGCTTTTTCAGGGTACGCTTTCTTT	TRBV25-1	TRBJ1-1	NA	NA
CSARRTENEQFF	TGCAGTGCTAGAAGGACAGAAAATGAGCAGTTCTTC	TRBV20-1	TRBJ2-1	NA	NA
CSAGGHTGGGKLFF	TGCAGTGCTGGGGGGCATACTGGGGGCGGAAAACTGTTTTTT	TRBV20-1	TRBJ1-4	NA	NA
CASSTLRDPYEQYF	TGTGCCAGCAGCACCCTCCGGGACCCCTACGAGCAGTACTTC	TRBV27	TRBJ2-7	NA	few
CASSQDTRGPIEQFF	TGTGCCAGCAGCCAAGACACCAGGGGGCCAATCGAGCAGTTCTTC	TRBV4-2	TRBJ2-1	TRBD1	NA
CASSVVAGGMVEQYF	TGTGCCAGCAGCGTTGTGGCAGGGGGCATGGTCGAGCAGTACTTC	TRBV7-6	TRBJ2-7	TRBD1	NA